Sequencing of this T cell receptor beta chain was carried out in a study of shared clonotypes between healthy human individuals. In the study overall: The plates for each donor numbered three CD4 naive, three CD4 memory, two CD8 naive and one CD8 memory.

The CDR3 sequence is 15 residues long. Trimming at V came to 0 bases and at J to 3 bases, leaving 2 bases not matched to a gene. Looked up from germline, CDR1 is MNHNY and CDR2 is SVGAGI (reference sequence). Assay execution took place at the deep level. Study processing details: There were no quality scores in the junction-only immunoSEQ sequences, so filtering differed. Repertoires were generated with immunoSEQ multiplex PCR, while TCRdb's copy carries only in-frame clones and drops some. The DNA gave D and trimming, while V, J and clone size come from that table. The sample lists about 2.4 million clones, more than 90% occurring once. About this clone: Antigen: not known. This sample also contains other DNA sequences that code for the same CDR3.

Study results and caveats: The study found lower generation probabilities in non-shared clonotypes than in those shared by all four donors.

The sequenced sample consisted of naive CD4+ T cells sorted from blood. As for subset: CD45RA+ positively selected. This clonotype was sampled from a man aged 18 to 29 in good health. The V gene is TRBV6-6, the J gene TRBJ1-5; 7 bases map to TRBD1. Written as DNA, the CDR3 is TGTGCCAGCAGTTACTCGGGGACAGACAATCAGCCCCAGCATTTT. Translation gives CASSYSGTDNQPQHF.